This TCR beta chain was identified in a study of PD-1 blockade in classical Hodgkin lymphoma. The assay was immunoSEQ multiplex PCR, and TCRdb's table has in-frame clones only and misses some. Of around 13,000 clones detected, roughly 84% appear once; the ten largest clones hold roughly 25%. Study-level findings and limits: Exclusion was the outcome for patients who began nivolumab under 1 year after ASCT. Relative to healthy donors, newly diagnosed patients reportedly had lower baseline TCR diversity, which was reported as lower still in relapsed/refractory patients. Diversity similar to that of newly diagnosed patients was seen at baseline in complete responders.

Germline-derived CDR1 and CDR2 are MNHEY and SVGAGI. Germline trimming cut 6 bases from V and 7 bases from J; bases unmatched to any gene: 7. The CDR3 has 14 amino acids. All patients experienced relapse after autologous stem cell transplantation, and brentuximab vedotin exposure was variable. Each best response was a complete response, a partial response or progressive disease. As regards this clone: Its specificity is not known.

The material was peripheral blood mononuclear cells (PBMCs), obtained at baseline. The source of this sequence is a human donor with classical Hodgkin lymphoma. The chain joins TRBV6-5 to TRBJ1-2, with 11 bases identical to TRBD1. CDR3 amino acids: CASSIGQGASGYTF. The CDR3 DNA is TGTGCCAGCAGCATAGGACAGGGGGCGAGTGGCTACACCTTC.